This T cell receptor (beta chain) is from a study of PD-L1 blockade in urothelial cancer. This clone was counted a single time. What went into each PCR as a spike was synthetic TCR analog templates. Using immunoSEQ multiplex PCR, the repertoire was profiled, and TCRdb retains in-frame clones only, with some absent. Found here are about 84,000 clones, over 90% of them singletons; the top ten hold roughly a tenth. Specimen: PBMCs, collected around atezolizumab (anti-PD-L1) treatment. This receptor was taken from a man aged 55 to 70 with urothelial cancer.

The CDR3 coding sequence is TGTGCCAGTTCTAGGGGGTACAGGGGTACGTCTGGCTACACCTTC. Protein product: CASSRGYRGTSGYTF. The genes are TRBV19 and TRBJ1-2; 7 nucleotides align to TRBD1. Germline CDR1 reads LNHDA; CDR2 reads SQIVND (reference sequence). The CDR3 is made up of 15 amino acids. V was pared by 8 bases and J by 7 bases, with 16 bases of the junction left unmatched.